A single sample is the source of the 21 T cell receptor beta chains below, sequenced in a study of blood T cells in healthy people across ages. Using a J-beta primer mix together with a sample-barcoded 5' primer, a second PCR was run for about 7 to 12 cycles. Each CDR3 protein is one row after TCRdb ran MiXCR on the 5' RACE reads. Seen here are around 870,000 distinct CDR3 sequences, around 28% observed once, and the top ten hold roughly 17%. The sequencing input was blood. The receptors come from a woman older than 75 in good health.

The chain employs TRBV12-3 or TRBV12-4 and TRBJ2-7; 9 nucleotides agree with TRBD1. V trimming: 8 bases; J trimming: 5 bases; junction bases outside the gene matches: 10. The CDR3 spans 14 residues. CDR3 sequence reads: CASGRGDRADEQYF. The CDR3 coding sequence is TGTGCCAGCGGGCGTGGGGACAGGGCAGACGAGCAGTACTTC.

This clonotype showed up just a few times. This could be a read error, since a much larger clone is one nucleotide away. The chain carries TRBV10-3 and TRBJ2-1, with TRBD2 matching 13 bases. V lost 6 bases, J lost 6 bases, and 2 bases stayed unmatched. CDR3 size: 14 residues. Looked up from germline, CDR1 is ENHRY and CDR2 is SYGVKD. Here the CDR3 reads CAISRTSGGNEQFF. As DNA, the CDR3 is TGTGCCATCAGCCGGACTAGCGGGGGCAATGAGCAGTTCTTC.

This clonotype was counted at least ten times. CDR3 amino acids: CASSLGTGGVEAFF. The CDR3 DNA follows: TGTGCCAGCAGTTTGGGGACAGGGGGCGTTGAAGCTTTCTTT. This chain uses TRBV12-3 or TRBV12-4 with TRBJ1-1, with TRBD1 identical over 12 bases. The CDR3 loop spans 14 amino acids. Trimming took 3 bases from V and 7 from J; bases not matched to a gene: 3.

The CDR3 DNA reads as TGTGCCAGCAGTAGGAGGACTAGTGTCGAGGGGGGGGGGACCCAGTACTTC. Protein: CASSRRTSVEGGGTQYF. The gene calls are TRBV7-6 and TRBJ2-5, with D perhaps TRBD2 (7 bases). This CDR3 contains 17 residues. Germline V gene lookup returns CDR1 SGHVS and CDR2 FNYEAQ. Trimming shortened V by 6 bases and J by 7 bases, and 27 bases separated the two germline ends.

The CDR3 DNA reads TGTGCCAGCAGGTTAAGGCCCTCTTCCGAGCAGTACTTC. Protein sequence: CASRLRPSSEQYF. V usage is TRBV27 and J usage is TRBJ2-7; D unclear. Germline V lookup: CDR1 MNHEY, CDR2 SMNVEV (reference sequence). V lost 6 bases and J 6 bases, leaving 15 bases between the germline ends. The CDR3 length is 13 residues.

This clonotype was seen a handful of times. The chain couples TRBV30 to TRBJ2-1; unclear D gene. V was shortened by 7 bases and J by 6 bases, with 10 bases between the two germline ends. CDR3 size: 11 residues. The germline V gene encodes CDR1 GTSNPN and CDR2 SVGIG (reference sequence). The CDR3 region has the DNA TGTGCCTTCTTGTTTACCAATGAGCAGTTCTTC. Its protein product is CAFLFTNEQFF.

This clonotype was seen many times. The chain carries TRBV20-1 and TRBJ2-5; TRBD1 might be the D (5 bases). The length of the CDR3 is 11 residues. In germline, CDR1 is DFQATT, CDR2 SNEGSKA (reference sequence). The V end was cut by 7 bases, the J end by 5 bases, with 11 bases between. The CDR3 is CSGKGMETQYF. The DNA for the CDR3 is TGCAGTGGAAAGGGGATGGAGACCCAGTACTTC.

This clonotype was seen only once. This could be a read error, since a much larger clone is one nucleotide away. V is TRBV9 and J is TRBJ2-7; tentative D call: TRBD1 (5 bases). Trimming shortened V by 0 bases and J by 7 bases, and 17 bases separated the two germline ends. CDR3 length: 15 amino acids. Germline-derived CDR1 and CDR2 are SGDLS and YYNGEE. The CDR3 DNA reads as TGTGCCAGCAGCGTAGTCCCGGACAAGTACAATGAGCAGTACTTC. It codes for CASSVVPDKYNEQYF.

This clonotype was detected only a few times. This sequence joins TRBV6-2 or TRBV6-3 and TRBJ2-3; 7 nucleotides line up with TRBD2. The CDR3 spans 14 residues. Germline CDR1 is MNHEY and CDR2 is SVGEGT. The V gene end was trimmed by 7 bases and the J gene end by 1 base; junction bases not matched to a gene: 5. CDR3 in amino acids: CASKLAVGTDTQYF. CDR3 in DNA: TGTGCCAGCAAGCTAGCGGTAGGCACAGATACGCAGTATTTT.

The chain employs TRBV20-1 and TRBJ2-7, with a possible D match to TRBD2 (5 bases). V was pared by 1 base and J by 3 bases, with 10 bases between. This CDR3 spans 13 amino acids. The V gene's germline CDR1 is DFQATT and CDR2 SNEGSKA (reference sequence). CDR3 nucleotides: TGCAGTGCTAGAGTCTTAGCGAGCTACGAGCAGTACTTC. This codes for CSARVLASYEQYF.

This rearrangement joins TRBV7-2 to TRBJ1-6; D is perhaps TRBD1 (6 bases). V was pared by 6 bases and J by 4 bases, with 16 bases between. The germline gives CDR1 SGHTA, CDR2 FQGNSA. The CDR3 length is 16 residues. CDR3 in amino acids: CASSYGGGQYNSPLHF. The DNA for the CDR3 is TGTGCCAGCAGTTACGGTGGGGGGCAATATAATTCACCCCTCCACTTT. Complete variable domain (other parts from reference TRBV7-2 and TRBJ1-6): GAGVSQSPSNKVTEKGKDVELRCDPISGHTALYWYRQSLGQGLEFLIYFQGNSAPDKSGLPSDRFSAERTGGSVSTLTIQRTQQEDSAVYLCASSYGGGQYNSPLHFGNGTRLTVT.

The chain carries TRBV20-1 and TRBJ1-5, with 7 nucleotides matching TRBD1. There are 18 residues in the CDR3. Looked up from germline, CDR1 is DFQATT and CDR2 is SNEGSKA (reference sequence). V trimming: 4 bases; J trimming: 1 base; junction bases outside the gene matches: 16. DNA of the CDR3: TGCAGTGCTACCAAACCCGGGGAGGGGGCCGAGAGCAATCAGCCCCAGCATTTT. Translated: CSATKPGEGAESNQPQHF.

With regard to this clonotype: At one boundary the junction diverges from the germline segment, which might be a read error. The chain couples TRBV9 to TRBJ1-2; D call uncertain. Germline V gives CDR1 SGDLS, CDR2 YYNGEE. This CDR3 is 14 amino acids long. CDR3 region: CASNVATINYGYTF. CDR3 nucleotides: TGTGCCAGCAACGTAGCTACAATAAACTATGGCTACACCTTC. The whole variable domain, filled in from reference TRBV9 and TRBJ1-2, reads DSGVTQTPKHLITATGQRVTLRCSPRSGDLSVYWYQQSLDQGLQFLIQYYNGEERAKGNILERFSAQQFPDLHSELNLSSLELGDSALYFCASNVATINYGYTFGSGTRLTVV.

Remarks on this clonotype: At one end the junction does not follow the germline gene, possibly because of a read error. The chain links TRBV11-2 to TRBJ1-1; D possibly corresponds to TRBD1 (5 bases). Germline V gene sequence: CDR1 SGHAT, CDR2 FQNNGV. CDR3 length: 13 residues. DNA of the CDR3: TGTGCCGGCAGCCCCGGACAAGAAGCTGAAGCTTTCTTT. Translated, it gives CAGSPGQEAEAFF.

Notes on this clonotype: The germline gene is not matched at one end of the junction; a read error may be the cause. The chain carries TRBV18 and TRBJ1-2, with 7 bases aligning to TRBD1. There are 14 residues in the CDR3. Germline-derived CDR1 and CDR2 are KGHSH and LQKENI. CDR3 loop: CASPPGQADYGYTF. The CDR3 DNA follows: TGTGCCAGCCCACCCGGACAGGCCGACTATGGCTACACCTTC.

To note about this clonotype: A single base separates this from a much larger clone, so it may be a read error. DNA of the CDR3: TGTGCCAGCAGTTACAGTGGGCAGGCCGGGGAGCTGTTTTTT. Encoded protein: CASSYSGQAGELFF. The chain has TRBV6-2 or TRBV6-3 and TRBJ2-2; D not certain. CDR3 length: 14 amino acids. CDR1 is MNHEY and CDR2 is SVGEGT in the germline V gene. The ends were cut back, 2 bases at V and 6 bases at J, with 10 bases in the middle.

A few counts support this clonotype. The CDR3 sequence is CASSRDRDGDGYTF. CDR3 DNA sequence: TGTGCCAGCAGTCGAGACAGGGATGGTGATGGCTACACCTTC. The V call is TRBV6-2 or TRBV6-3, the J call TRBJ1-2, with 7 bases matching TRBD1. The CDR3 has 14 residues. CDR1 and CDR2 (germline): MNHEY, SVGEGT. The V gene end was trimmed by 5 bases and the J gene end by 6 bases; junction bases not matched to a gene: 9.

This clonotype was seen a handful of times. This chain joins TRBV10-2 and TRBJ1-3, with a tentative D call TRBD1 (5 bases). With 10 bases removed from V and 0 bases from J, the gap between germline ends came to 13 bases. CDR3 length: 14 amino acids. Germline loops: CDR1 WSHSY, CDR2 SAAADI. The CDR3 region has the DNA TGCGCCACCACGGGGGGAGGCTCTGGAAACACCATATATTTT. As protein: CATTGGGSGNTIYF.

The chain carries TRBV7-2 and TRBJ2-3; tentative D call: TRBD2 (6 bases). The CDR3 length is 16 residues. Germline assignment: CDR1 SGHTA and CDR2 FQGNSA. V lost 6 bases, J lost 2 bases, and 18 bases lay in between. CDR3 in DNA: TGTGCCAGCAGTCCATTAGCGGCGGGCTTCACAGATACGCAGTATTTT. Translating it yields CASSPLAAGFTDTQYF.

This clonotype came up many times. V and J are TRBV6-5 and TRBJ1-4; D gene ambiguous. The CDR3 has 13 residues. Germline lookup yields CDR1 MNHEY and CDR2 SVGAGI. Deletions cut 0 bases from V and 6 bases from J, with 5 bases between. This chain's CDR3 is CASSYSADEKLFF. The DNA of the CDR3 is TGTGCCAGCAGTTACTCGGCAGATGAAAAACTGTTTTTT.

On this clonotype: At one end the junction does not follow the germline gene, possibly because of a read error. The genes are TRBV6-2 or TRBV6-3 and TRBJ1-6; 7 bases agree with TRBD1. This CDR3 has 15 residues. Germline CDR1 reads MNHEY; CDR2 reads SVGEGT. In nucleotides, the CDR3 is TGTGCCAGCAGCCGACAGGGAACCTATAATTCACCCCCCCACTTT. It specifies CASSRQGTYNSPPHF.